This passage covers 26 T cell receptor beta chains from one sample sequenced in a study of cytomegalovirus exposure and HLA in healthy donors. Vbeta (60) and Jbeta (13) primers were used in the PCR. Only in-frame clones appear in the TCRdb table, and some are missing; sequencing was by immunoSEQ multiplex PCR. The sample carries 180,000 or so clones, 80% recorded once. The sample taken for sequencing was PBMCs. These TCRs come from a girl between 5 and 17 years old in good health and CMV-seropositive.

CDR3 residues: CASSVTGTEGETQYF. CDR3 nucleotides: TGTGCCAGCAGCGTTACAGGGACAGAGGGAGAGACCCAGTACTTC. This chain uses TRBV9 with TRBJ2-5; 7 bases are shared with TRBD1. The CDR3 totals 15 residues. Germline trimming cut 2 bases from V and 4 bases from J; bases unmatched to any gene: 8. The germline gives CDR1 SGDLS, CDR2 YYNGEE.

This rearrangement joins TRBV5-4 to TRBJ2-1; TRBD2 aligns across 7 bases. Trimming at V came to 2 bases and at J to 12 bases, leaving 2 bases not matched to a gene. The CDR3 runs 11 residues. Germline V gene lookup returns CDR1 SGHNT and CDR2 YYREEE (reference sequence). CDR3 in amino acids: CASSFSSGQFF. The CDR3 nucleotides read TGTGCCAGCAGCTTTTCTAGCGGGCAGTTCTTC.

V and J are TRBV27 and TRBJ2-5; tentative D call: TRBD2 (6 bases). Trimming pared 3 bases from V and 2 bases from J, leaving 7 bases between. Germline loops: CDR1 MNHEY, CDR2 SMNVEV (reference sequence). CDR3 length equals 13 residues. The CDR3 reads CASSLTSQETQYF. The CDR3 DNA is TGTGCCAGCAGTTTGACTAGTCAAGAGACCCAGTACTTC.

This chain connects TRBV7-9 to TRBJ2-7, with 7 bases matching TRBD1. CDR1 is SEHNR and CDR2 is FQNEAQ in the germline V gene (reference sequence). The CDR3 sequence is 15 residues long. Germline trimming cut 3 bases from V and 1 base from J; bases unmatched to any gene: 6. DNA of the CDR3: TGTGCCAGCAGCTTCCAAGGGGGCATTTCCTACGAGCAGTACTTC. Translating it yields CASSFQGGISYEQYF.

This rearrangement joins TRBV27 to TRBJ1-5; possibly TRBD1 for D (6 bases). From germline, CDR1 is MNHEY and CDR2 SMNVEV (reference sequence). CDR3 length: 15 residues. V was pared by 0 bases and J by 10 bases, with 16 bases between. The CDR3 nucleotides read TGTGCCAGCAGTTTATCGGGACACTCACTTCATCCCCAGCATTTT. Amino acid sequence: CASSLSGHSLHPQHF.

The chain recombines TRBV30 with TRBJ2-1; 9 bases line up with TRBD1. Looked up from germline, CDR1 is GTSNPN and CDR2 is SVGIG (reference sequence). Trimming cost V 2 bases and J 4 bases; bases outside gene matches: 3. The CDR3 length is 14 residues. The CDR3 coding sequence is TGTGCCTGGAGTCAGGACAGGGGATACAATGAGCAGTTCTTC. Translation gives CAWSQDRGYNEQFF.

This chain uses TRBV5-5 with TRBJ2-2; 7 positions match TRBD1. The ends lost 1 base at V and 7 bases at J; junction bases unmatched: 1. Germline V lookup: CDR1 SGHKS, CDR2 YYEKEE (reference sequence). The CDR3 is made up of 13 amino acids. The CDR3 sequence is CASSLTGVGELFF. The CDR3 DNA follows: TGTGCCAGCAGCTTGACAGGGGTCGGGGAGCTGTTTTTT.

The chain carries TRBV5-4 and TRBJ1-1; no clear D. The V gene lost 2 bases and the J gene lost 3 bases, with 11 bases spanning the gap. This CDR3 spans 14 amino acids. The V gene's germline CDR1 is SGHNT and CDR2 YYREEE (reference sequence). The CDR3 coding sequence is TGTGCCAGCAGCTTCGGGAACGGTCACACTGAAGCTTTCTTT. It is translated as CASSFGNGHTEAFF. The complete variable domain, with remaining parts taken from reference TRBV5-4 and TRBJ1-1, reads ETGVTQSPTHLIKTRGQQVTLRCSSQSGHNTVSWYQQALGQGPQFIFQYYREEENGRGNFPPRFSGLQFPNYSSELNVNALELDDSALYLCASSFGNGHTEAFFGQGTRLTVV.

The chain links TRBV6-1 to TRBJ2-5, with a possible D match to TRBD1 (6 bases). The length of the CDR3 is 15 residues. V was trimmed by 4 bases and J by 5 bases, leaving 17 bases between them. Germline values: CDR1 MNHNS, CDR2 SASEGT. As DNA, the CDR3 is TGTGCCAGCAGTGGGGGGCTGGGAGTAGCGGAGACCCAGTACTTC. Residues: CASSGGLGVAETQYF.

The chain combines TRBV5-1 with TRBJ1-1, with 8 bases lining up with TRBD1. Germline V lookup: CDR1 SGHRS, CDR2 YFSETQ. V trimming: 4 bases; J trimming: 4 bases; junction bases outside the gene matches: 9. This CDR3 comprises 15 residues. The CDR3 bases are TGCGCCAGCAGCCCCGGACAGGGAGGAAGCACTGAAGCTTTCTTT. Encoded protein: CASSPGQGGSTEAFF.

This chain joins TRBV6-1 and TRBJ1-1, with TRBD1 matching 7 bases. The junction had 9 bases not matched to a gene; V was cut back by 6 bases and J by 2 bases. The V gene's germline CDR1 is MNHNS and CDR2 SASEGT. The CDR3 sequence is 15 residues long. This CDR3 is CASRDEGQSNTEAFF. The CDR3 coding sequence is TGTGCCAGCAGGGATGAGGGACAGAGTAACACTGAAGCTTTCTTT.

This chain connects TRBV28 to TRBJ2-1; 12 bases map to TRBD1. V lost 10 bases and J lost 7; bases outside the gene matches: 8. CDR1 is MDHEN, CDR2 SYDVKM, per germline. CDR3 length: 14 residues. The CDR3 DNA is TGTGCCACGTTGGGACAGGGGGCAGGGAATGAGCAGTTCTTC. Its protein product is CATLGQGAGNEQFF.

The V call is TRBV30, the J call TRBJ1-2, with 8 bases that match TRBD1. This CDR3 has 15 amino acids. V shed 8 bases and J 4 bases; nucleotides not matched to a gene: 15. Germline loops: CDR1 GTSNPN, CDR2 SVGIG (reference sequence). CDR3 nucleotides: TGTGCCGAAGTCCCCGGGACAGGCCGGGGCTATGGCTACACCTTC. Translated: CAEVPGTGRGYGYTF.

The chain recombines TRBV6-1 with TRBJ1-1; no reliable D call. The V end was cut by 3 bases, the J end by 1 base, with 12 bases between. The length of the CDR3 is 15 residues. Germline V gene sequence: CDR1 MNHNS, CDR2 SASEGT. The CDR3 bases are TGTGCCAGCAGTGAGTCTCCAGGTAGGAACACTGAAGCTTTCTTT. As protein: CASSESPGRNTEAFF.

The rearrangement uses TRBV29-1 and TRBJ2-3; 7 bases line up with TRBD2. The CDR3 totals 12 residues. CDR1 is SQVTM, CDR2 ANQGSEA, per germline. This CDR3 reads CSGGEAPDTQYF. In DNA, the CDR3 is TGCAGTGGGGGGGAGGCCCCAGATACGCAGTATTTT.

The chain uses TRBV6-5 and TRBJ1-1; TRBD1 matches at 7 bases. From germline, CDR1 is MNHEY and CDR2 SVGAGI. The CDR3 totals 14 residues. V was clipped by 3 bases and J by 6 bases; unmatched bases: 7. CDR3 residues: CASSYNHRGSEAFF. The CDR3 nucleotides read TGTGCCAGCAGTTATAATCACAGGGGCTCTGAAGCTTTCTTT.

J is TRBJ2-1 and V is TRBV4-1, with a weak D call TRBD2 (5 bases). Germline CDR1 is MGHRA and CDR2 is YSYEKL. Between the trimmed V and J ends, which lost 2 bases and 6 bases, there was a span of 11 bases. This CDR3 spans 14 amino acids. CDR3: CASSQPGLPNEQFF. As DNA, the CDR3 is TGCGCCAGCAGCCAACCTGGACTTCCCAATGAGCAGTTCTTC.

The chain carries TRBV7-9 and TRBJ1-1; possible D gene TRBD1, 5 bases. Germline CDR1 SEHNR, CDR2 FQNEAQ (reference sequence). The CDR3 totals 15 residues. V was trimmed by 4 bases and J by 1 base, leaving 13 bases between them. The DNA for the CDR3 is TGTGCCAGCAGCTCATCCCGAAGGGGGAACACTGAAGCTTTCTTT. Translating gives CASSSSRRGNTEAFF.

DNA of the CDR3: TGTGCCAGCAGTTCCAGAGATACGCAGTATTTT. It yields the protein CASSSRDTQYF. V and J are TRBV6-5 and TRBJ2-3, with D uncertain. V lost 4 bases and J lost 5, with 4 bases in between. CDR3 size: 11 residues. Germline CDR1 is MNHEY and CDR2 is SVGAGI.

The J gene is TRBJ2-2, the V gene TRBV2; no reliable D call. The length of the CDR3 is 13 residues. The germline CDR1 and CDR2 sequences are SNHLY and FYNNEI. V lost 6 bases and J lost 3, with 8 bases in between. This CDR3 reads CASRLIYTGELFF. The CDR3, as DNA: TGTGCCAGCAGACTCATATACACCGGGGAGCTGTTTTTT.

The chain links TRBV29-1 to TRBJ2-7; D is undetermined. Germline V gene data show CDR1 as SQVTM and CDR2 as ANQGSEA. The CDR3 runs 13 residues. V shed 3 bases and J shed 4 bases, with 13 bases lying between them. CDR3 coding DNA: TGCAGCGTTGAGGTGACGGAGATATACGAGCAGTACTTC. It yields the protein CSVEVTEIYEQYF.

The chain combines TRBV7-2 with TRBJ2-7; TRBD1 matches at 12 bases. There are 14 residues in the CDR3. V shed 5 bases, J shed 5 bases, and the junction held 4 bases outside the gene matches. Looked up from germline, CDR1 is SGHTA and CDR2 is FQGNSA. In nucleotides, the CDR3 is TGTGCCAGCAGCGGGACAGGGGGCTGGCACGAGCAGTACTTC. As protein: CASSGTGGWHEQYF.

V is TRBV30 and J is TRBJ1-2; 8 nucleotides align to TRBD1. V lost 1 base to trimming and J lost 3 bases; unmatched junction nucleotides: 7. From germline, CDR1 is GTSNPN and CDR2 SVGIG (reference sequence). The CDR3 loop spans 15 amino acids. Written as DNA, the CDR3 is TGTGCCTGGAGTGCCCCGGTGACAGGGGACTATGGCTACACCTTC. This sequence encodes CAWSAPVTGDYGYTF.

This clone was picked up one time. V gene TRBV30 combines with J gene TRBJ2-7, with 8 bases fitting TRBD2. V trimming: 1 base; J trimming: 5 bases; junction bases outside the gene matches: 4. Germline CDR1 is GTSNPN and CDR2 is SVGIG (reference sequence). This CDR3 contains 13 residues. The CDR3 sequence is CAWSGTSWDEQYF. CDR3 in DNA: TGTGCCTGGAGTGGGACTAGCTGGGACGAGCAGTACTTC.

This clone has more than one count but fewer than ten. The V gene is TRBV6-5, the J gene TRBJ1-1, with 8 bases that match TRBD1. The CDR3 spans 14 residues. Per germline, CDR1 MNHEY and CDR2 SVGAGI. Trimming took 5 bases from V and 5 from J; bases not matched to a gene: 7. CDR3 DNA: TGTGCCAGCAGTCCTGGACAGGGTATTACTGAAGCTTTCTTT. Translated, it gives CASSPGQGITEAFF.

V usage is TRBV15 and J usage is TRBJ2-1, with TRBD2 identical over 9 bases. Germline V gene data show CDR1 as LNHNV and CDR2 as YYDKDF (reference sequence). The J segment lost 2 bases and the V segment lost 5 bases, leaving 1 base of the junction unmatched. CDR3 size: 14 residues. The CDR3 DNA follows: TGTGCCACCAGCGGCGGGAGGGCCTACAATGAGCAGTTCTTC. Translated, it gives CATSGGRAYNEQFF.